These T cell receptor beta chains were read from a single sample in a study of blood T cells in healthy people across ages. TCRdb re-derived calls from the 5' RACE reads in MiXCR, one entry per CDR3 protein. The sample shows roughly 2 million distinct CDR3 sequences, around half of them seen only once. The sequenced sample was blood. These receptors all stem from a woman in her forties in good health. The CDR3 runs from the conserved cysteine through the conserved F or W. D genes are given only for firm matches. Where a row states a size, it is once, few, many or the class of an expanded clone; other rows omit it.

D,J,V,size,DNA,CDR3
-,TRBJ1-6,TRBV5-1,-,TGCGCCAGCAGCCCTATAGGGCTGAATAATTCACCCCTCCACTTT,CASSPIGLNNSPLHF
-,TRBJ2-7,TRBV15,-,TGTGCCACCAGCCTGGGTAGCTCCTACAATGAGCAGTACTTC,CATSLGSSYNEQYF
-,TRBJ2-3,TRBV24-1,once,TGTGCCACCAGTGATTCGATAGCGGTCGGGACAGATACGCAGTATTTT,CATSDSIAVGTDTQYF
TRBD1,TRBJ1-6,TRBV6-5,-,TGTGCCAGCAAGGGTGACAGGGTCTATAATTCACCCCTCCACTTT,CASKGDRVYNSPLHF
-,TRBJ2-5,TRBV7-2,-,TGTGCCAGCAGCTTAGCGCCCAGGGGGGGGAAGGAGACCCAGTACTTC,CASSLAPRGGKETQYF
-,TRBJ2-3,TRBV3-1,-,TGTGCCAGCAGCCAAGAATTGGCCCCCACAGATACGCAGTATTTT,CASSQELAPTDTQYF
TRBD1,TRBJ1-6,TRBV5-1,-,TGCGCCAGCAGCTTTGAGGACAGGGGGTATTCACCCCTCCACTTT,CASSFEDRGYSPLHF
-,TRBJ1-1,TRBV4-3,-,TGCGCCAGCAGCCAAGATCGGGAACGCACTGAAGCTTTCTTT,CASSQDRERTEAFF
TRBD2,TRBJ2-3,TRBV6-2/TRBV6-3,once,TGTGCCAGCAGTTACGGGACTAGCGGGGGCCAACTTTCCACAGATACGCAGTATTTT,CASSYGTSGGQLSTDTQYF
-,TRBJ1-1,TRBV9,-,TGTGCCAGCAGCGTAGCGGACACAATGAACACTGAAGCTTTCTTT,CASSVADTMNTEAFF
-,TRBJ1-5,TRBV6-6,-,TGTGCCACCACCCTGGGGGGTGGAGGTCAGCCCCAGCATTTT,CATTLGGGGQPQHF
-,TRBJ2-5,TRBV20-1,few,TGCAGTGCTAGAGCGGGGGAACTTCAAGAGACCCAGTACTTC,CSARAGELQETQYF
-,TRBJ2-7,TRBV11-3,-,TGTGCCAGCAGCTATACAGAACGCGAGCAGTACTTC,CASSYTEREQYF
-,TRBJ2-1,TRBV6-5,-,TGTGCCAGCAGTTACCAGGGACCCCCTGCTGAGCAGTTCTTC,CASSYQGPPAEQFF
-,TRBJ1-2,TRBV20-1,-,TGCAGTGCTAGAGATATTTGGGCGGGGAACTATGGCTACACCTTC,CSARDIWAGNYGYTF
-,TRBJ1-3,TRBV3-1,-,TGTGCCAGCAGCCGTTATAACTCTGGAAACACCATATATTTT,CASSRYNSGNTIYF
-,TRBJ1-2,TRBV6-5,few,TGTGCCAGCAGTTACCCCTCCGGGGCTCTGGAGTATGGCTACACCTTC,CASSYPSGALEYGYTF
-,TRBJ1-2,TRBV6-1,-,TGTGCCAGCAGTGAAGGGCCCCTCAATTCGGGCTACACCTTC,CASSEGPLNSGYTF
-,TRBJ2-7,TRBV6-1,-,TGTGCCAGCAGTGAGGGGGCCCCCGTCCTCTACGAGCAGTACTTC,CASSEGAPVLYEQYF
-,TRBJ2-7,TRBV20-1,few,TGCAGTGCTAGCGTTCAGGCGAGGAGCTCCTACGAGCAGTACTTC,CSASVQARSSYEQYF
-,TRBJ2-1,TRBV10-3,-,TGTGCCATCAGTGAGTTTGGGGGAGAGACCCAGTTCTTC,CAISEFGGETQFF
TRBD1,TRBJ2-1,TRBV7-9,few,TGTGCCAGCAGAGCCACCCGGGACAGGGGGAACAATGAGCAGTTCTTC,CASRATRDRGNNEQFF
-,TRBJ1-2,TRBV14,-,TGTGCCAGCAGCCAAGATCCGCTCCCGGGAGACTATGGCTACACCTTC,CASSQDPLPGDYGYTF
TRBD1,TRBJ2-7,TRBV6-2/TRBV6-3,-,TGTGCCAGCAGCTACGGTGGGGACAGGTACCACGAGCAGTACTTC,CASSYGGDRYHEQYF
TRBD2,TRBJ2-3,TRBV2,-,TGTGCCAGCGTGGATTCGGGGGGGAGCACAGATACGCAGTATTTT,CASVDSGGSTDTQYF
-,TRBJ2-3,TRBV9,-,TGTGCCAGCAGCGACAGCCAGGTGCAAACAGATACGCAGTATTTT,CASSDSQVQTDTQYF
-,TRBJ2-7,TRBV5-1,-,TGCGCCAGCAGCTTGTTATCCACCCCAGGAAACAATGAGCAGTACTTC,CASSLLSTPGNNEQYF
-,TRBJ2-1,TRBV20-1,few,TGCAGTGCTAGAGATCCGCGGGGGCGCCACAATGAGCAGTTCTTC,CSARDPRGRHNEQFF
-,TRBJ2-7,TRBV28,-,TGTGCCAGTCGGACAAGCCCGGAGGTCGAGCAGTACTTC,CASRTSPEVEQYF
TRBD1,TRBJ2-1,TRBV7-2,-,TGTGCCAGCAGCAGATCCGGGACAGGGGATGACTACAATGAGCAGTTCTTC,CASSRSGTGDDYNEQFF
-,TRBJ2-1,TRBV7-2,-,TGTGCCAGCAGCTCGCAAATGGTAAATGAGCAGTTCTTC,CASSSQMVNEQFF
TRBD1,TRBJ2-3,TRBV6-5,-,TGTGCCAGCAGCTACCCCGGGACAGGTAGCACAGATACGCAGTATTTT,CASSYPGTGSTDTQYF
-,TRBJ2-6,TRBV7-2,-,TGTGCCAGCAGCTTACCCCGGAGAGCCATACTCTCTGGGGCCAACGTCCTGACTTTC,CASSLPRRAILSGANVLTF
-,TRBJ2-7,TRBV4-1,many,TGCGCCAGCAGCCAAGCCGCCGAGAGCTCCTACGAGCAGTACTTC,CASSQAAESSYEQYF
TRBD1,TRBJ2-1,TRBV6-2/TRBV6-3,-,TGTGCCAGCAAACGACAGGGACAATACAATGAGCAGTTCTTC,CASKRQGQYNEQFF
-,TRBJ1-2,TRBV5-1,few,TGCGCCAGCAGCTTGGGGAGCCGGGGCAACTATGGCTACACCTTC,CASSLGSRGNYGYTF
-,TRBJ2-4,TRBV12-3/TRBV12-4,-,TGTGCCAGCAGTTCCCGGGACTCTACCAAAAACATTCAGTACTTC,CASSSRDSTKNIQYF
-,TRBJ2-5,TRBV29-1,many,TGCAGCGTTGAAAGGCCGCCGAAGACCCAGTACTTC,CSVERPPKTQYF
TRBD2,TRBJ2-5,TRBV20-1,few,TGCAGTGTTACACTAGCGGTCCAGGGGACCCAGTACTTC,CSVTLAVQGTQYF
TRBD1,TRBJ1-1,TRBV5-1,-,TGCGCCAGCAGCTTATGGCCGGGACAGGCTAACACTGAAGCTTTCTTT,CASSLWPGQANTEAFF
TRBD1,TRBJ1-1,TRBV29-1,-,TGCAGCACACACACAGGGGTCGCCACTGAAGCTTTCTTT,CSTHTGVATEAFF
TRBD1,TRBJ1-6,TRBV27,-,TGTGCCAGCACCCAGGGGGGGATAGCACCCCTCCACTTT,CASTQGGIAPLHF
TRBD2,TRBJ2-1,TRBV20-1,few,TGCAGTGCTAGAGGAGCGGGGGACTCCTACAATGAGCAGTTCTTC,CSARGAGDSYNEQFF
TRBD2,TRBJ2-5,TRBV7-2,few,TGTGCCAGCAGCTCGGGACTAGTATTCGGGGAGACCCAGTACTTC,CASSSGLVFGETQYF
TRBD1,TRBJ2-7,TRBV12-5,-,TGTGCTAGTGGCCACAGTATTCCCGGGGACAGGGTCTCCTACGAGCAGTACTTC,CASGHSIPGDRVSYEQYF
TRBD1,TRBJ2-6,TRBV4-1,-,TGCGCCAGCAGCCAAGAGGGACAGGGGGCTTCTGGGGCCAACGTCCTGACTTTC,CASSQEGQGASGANVLTF
TRBD2,TRBJ2-1,TRBV5-1,many,TGCGCCAGCAGCTTGGTAGGCGGGGGGTACAATGAGCAGTTCTTC,CASSLVGGGYNEQFF
TRBD1,TRBJ1-2,TRBV29-1,once,TGCAGCGACACAGGGGGAGGCTATGGCTACACCTTC,CSDTGGGYGYTF
TRBD2,TRBJ2-5,TRBV25-1,few,TGTGCCAGCAGTGAGTTAGCGGCTAGCGGAAACCAAGAGACCCAGTACTTC,CASSELAASGNQETQYF
-,TRBJ2-7,TRBV5-1,few,TGCGCCACTAAGACAGGCAACCGGGACCAGTACTTC,CATKTGNRDQYF
-,TRBJ2-5,TRBV4-3,-,TGCGCCAGCAGCCAAGAACCCTCTCGGTCAGGAGTACAAGAGACCCAGTACTTC,CASSQEPSRSGVQETQYF
-,TRBJ2-2,TRBV7-2,-,TGTGCCAGCAGCCATGCGCTAGCGACCGGGGAGCTGTTTTTT,CASSHALATGELFF
TRBD1,TRBJ2-7,TRBV2,few,TGTGCCAGCACCTTGGACAGGGGCGACGAGCAGTACTTC,CASTLDRGDEQYF
-,TRBJ2-5,TRBV7-9,-,TGTGCCAGCAGCGCCTTCATTCCAGAGACCCAGTACTTC,CASSAFIPETQYF
TRBD1,TRBJ2-7,TRBV10-3,-,TGTGCCATCAGTGAGTCCCGGGACAGGGTCGCCTACGAGCAGTACTTC,CAISESRDRVAYEQYF
-,TRBJ2-1,TRBV7-2,-,TGTGCCAGCAGCTTAGCAAACGGACGGCGAAATGAGCAGTTCTTC,CASSLANGRRNEQFF
TRBD2,TRBJ2-5,TRBV9,once,TGTGCCAGCAGCGTAGGACCGGCGGGGGGCGAGACCCAGTACTTC,CASSVGPAGGETQYF
TRBD1,TRBJ2-1,TRBV6-6,many,TGTGCCAGCATTAAAACCGGGACAGGGCTTCGCAATGAGCAGTTCTTC,CASIKTGTGLRNEQFF
TRBD2,TRBJ2-7,TRBV12-3/TRBV12-4,few,TGTGCCAGCAGTCGAATCGTTAGCGGGGGGGGCTCCTACGAGCAGTACTTC,CASSRIVSGGGSYEQYF
-,TRBJ2-3,TRBV6-2/TRBV6-3,-,TGTGCCAGCAGTACCCCTTTCACAGATACGCAGTATTTT,CASSTPFTDTQYF